This T cell receptor (beta chain) was profiled in a study of T cell responses to AZD1222 COVID-19 vaccine. Sequencing was performed with immunoSEQ multiplex PCR; in TCRdb, only in-frame clones are kept and a portion is missing. This sample has 160,000 or so clones, with about nine tenths found just once. V lost 4 bases, J lost 5 bases, and 5 bases stayed unmatched. CDR3 length equals 15 residues. Germline CDR1 is MRHNA and CDR2 is SNTAGT. With respect to this clone: Its antigen is currently unknown.

General observations from the study: Only a handful of AZD1222 recipients, five to seven in all, had baseline seropositivity. With dominance at 160-218 and 743-854, vaccine-associated CD4 TCRs spanned spike. Clonal diversity was possibly underestimated, and the donors were mostly white British, with more females.

Material: peripheral blood, obtained on day 0 of AZD1222 vaccination. This clonotype was sampled from an adult in good health. This chain links TRBV6-4 with TRBJ1-6; 7 bases map to TRBD1. CDR3 DNA sequence: TGTGCCAGCAGTGCCGTAGACAGGGATAATTCACCCCTCCACTTT. Protein sequence: CASSAVDRDNSPLHF.